The 17 T cell receptor beta chains in this list originate from one sample, sequenced in a study of T-cell reconstitution after alpha-beta-depleted transplantation in children. Unique molecular identifiers were used to barcode this TCRbeta library. TCRdb re-derived calls from the PCR reads in MiXCR, one entry per CDR3 protein. The sample carries 190,000 or so distinct CDR3 sequences, about 6% recorded once. Source: PBMCs, taken before TCRalphabeta/CD19-depleted stem cell transplant. All receptors derive from a girl under three years old with combined immunodeficiency, due to receive a stem cell transplant.

This clonotype occurred many times. V and J are TRBV5-4 and TRBJ2-1, with D perhaps TRBD2 (6 bases). Germline V gene data show CDR1 as SGHNT and CDR2 as YYREEE (reference sequence). This CDR3 is built from 15 residues. Between the trimmed V and J ends, which lost 3 bases and 8 bases, there was a span of 18 bases. CDR3 sequence: CASSSGGPGLDEQFF. CDR3 DNA: TGTGCCAGCAGCTCTGGAGGGCCCGGACTGGATGAGCAGTTCTTC.

This clonotype was recorded at least ten times. This rearrangement joins TRBV27 to TRBJ2-7; D could derive from TRBD1 or TRBD2 (5 bases each). This CDR3 spans 15 amino acids. The germline V gene has CDR1 MNHEY and CDR2 SMNVEV (reference sequence). With 5 bases removed from V and 2 bases from J, the gap between germline ends came to 16 bases. CDR3 protein: CASSLTGDGAYEQYF. The CDR3, as DNA: TGTGCCAGCAGTCTAACCGGGGACGGAGCCTACGAGCAGTACTTC.

This clonotype was seen ten or more times. The chain carries TRBV4-1 and TRBJ2-7; D is unresolved. CDR1 and CDR2 (germline): MGHRA, YSYEKL. The ends were cut back, 1 base at V and 7 bases at J, with 17 bases in the middle. The CDR3 consists of 15 residues. As DNA, the CDR3 is TGCGCCAGCAGCCAAGCATTAGGTCTCCAAGGAGAGCAGTACTTC. Translating gives CASSQALGLQGEQYF.

The chain recombines TRBV7-2 with TRBJ2-5; D is perhaps TRBD1 (6 bases). Per germline, CDR1 SGHTA and CDR2 FQGNSA. The CDR3 is 14 residues long. Trimming took off 3 bases at V and 3 bases at J, with 11 bases between the two ends. CDR3 nucleotides: TGTGCCAGCAGCTTGCCGCCAGGGGAAGAGACCCAGTACTTC. Amino acid sequence: CASSLPPGEETQYF.

This clonotype has a handful of counts. The rearrangement uses TRBV4-3 and TRBJ2-3; D gene unclear. The V end was cut by 2 bases, the J end by 2 bases, with 5 bases between. Germline loops: CDR1 LGHNA, CDR2 YSLEER. This CDR3 is 13 amino acids long. The CDR3 region has the DNA TGCGCCAGCAGCCAACACACCACAGATACGCAGTATTTT. This codes for CASSQHTTDTQYF.

A few counts support this clonotype. This chain joins TRBV7-9 and TRBJ2-3, with 10 bases matching TRBD2. The V and J ends lost 5 bases and 2 bases, in that order; junction bases with no gene match: 7. Germline CDR1 and CDR2: SEHNR and FQNEAQ (reference sequence). This CDR3 contains 16 residues. The CDR3 protein is CASSPRTSGYTDTQYF. Here the CDR3 DNA reads TGTGCCAGCAGCCCAAGGACTAGCGGATACACAGATACGCAGTATTTT.

The V call is TRBV7-2, the J call TRBJ2-7; possibly TRBD1 or TRBD2 for D (6 bases each). Trimming left V 2 bases short and J 5 bases short, with 19 bases between. CDR1 is SGHTA and CDR2 is FQGNSA in the germline V gene. This CDR3 has 16 residues. This CDR3 is CASSLRRGASIHEQYF. CDR3 DNA sequence: TGTGCCAGCAGCTTAAGGAGGGGGGCGAGCATCCACGAGCAGTACTTC.

This clonotype was seen ten or more times. The chain couples TRBV12-3 or TRBV12-4 to TRBJ1-1; TRBD1 matches 7 bases. The CDR3 extends over 14 amino acids. V was clipped by 3 bases and J by 4 bases; unmatched bases: 5. The CDR3 bases are TGTGCCAGCAGTTTTCAGGGGGAGGGCACTGAAGCTTTCTTT. This encodes CASSFQGEGTEAFF.

This clonotype was observed at least ten times. This chain joins TRBV21-1 and TRBJ2-7; the table's D call of TRBD2 was not tested on the DNA. TRBV21-1 is tagged as a pseudogene. CDR3 size: 17 residues. This chain's CDR3 is CASRLSPGASSCYEQYF. The CDR3 nucleotides read TGTGCCAGCAGACTCTCCCCTGGGGCTAGCTCTTGCTACGAGCAGTACTTC.

This clonotype was recorded many times. The J gene is TRBJ2-3, the V gene TRBV20-1; TRBD2 matches 8 bases. Per the germline V gene, CDR1 is DFQATT and CDR2 is SNEGSKA (reference sequence). CDR3 size: 15 residues. V gave up 6 bases and J gave up 6 bases; unmatched junction bases: 14. CDR3 amino acids: CSADGLARRGDTQYF. DNA of the CDR3: TGCAGTGCCGACGGACTAGCCCGAAGGGGGGATACGCAGTATTTT.

The table lists this clonotype with many counts. This chain links TRBV29-1 with TRBJ2-3; the match to TRBD2 covers 7 bases. Germline V gene data show CDR1 as SQVTM and CDR2 as ANQGSEA. CDR3 size: 18 residues. The ends lost 3 bases at V and 3 bases at J; junction bases unmatched: 18. CDR3 sequence (DNA): TGCAGCGTTGAGGTTGAGGATTTCACGGGGGGACGGACAGATACGCAGTATTTT. It specifies CSVEVEDFTGGRTDTQYF.

The chain couples TRBV5-1 to TRBJ2-4, with 11 bases matching TRBD1. This CDR3 spans 16 amino acids. The germline CDR1 and CDR2 sequences are SGHRS and YFSETQ. The V gene end was trimmed by 0 bases and the J gene end by 8 bases; junction bases not matched to a gene: 7. The chain's CDR3 is CASSLDGQGARDIQYF. As DNA, the CDR3 is TGCGCCAGCAGCTTGGACGGACAGGGGGCGAGGGACATTCAGTACTTC. Full variable domain (outside the CDR3, taken from reference TRBV5-1 and TRBJ2-4): KAGVTQTPRYLIKTRGQQVTLSCSPISGHRSVSWYQQTPGQGLQFLFEYFSETQRNKGNFPGRFSGRQFSNSRSEMNVSTLELGDSALYLCASSLDGQGARDIQYFGAGTRLSVL.

The J gene is TRBJ2-2, the V gene TRBV7-9; 9 nucleotides match TRBD2. This CDR3 contains 14 residues. CDR1 and CDR2 from the germline V gene are SEHNR and FQNEAQ (reference sequence). V lost 4 bases, J lost 6 bases, and 3 bases stayed unmatched. The CDR3, as DNA: TGTGCCAGCAGCTGGGGACTAGCCGCCGGGGAGCTGTTTTTT. Amino acids: CASSWGLAAGELFF. Complete variable domain (other parts from reference TRBV7-9 and TRBJ2-2): DTGVSQNPRHKITKRGQNVTFRCDPISEHNRLYWYRQTLGQGPEFLTYFQNEAQLEKSRLLSDRFSAERPKGSFSTLEIQRTEQGDSAMYLCASSWGLAAGELFFGEGSRLTVL.

This clonotype has at least ten counts. The CDR3 region is CASSRLAGDYNEQFF. The CDR3 region has the DNA TGTGCCAGCAGCCGCCTAGCGGGGGACTACAATGAGCAGTTCTTC. The chain joins TRBV6-5 to TRBJ2-1; 10 positions match TRBD2. The junction had 5 bases not matched to a gene; V was cut back by 6 bases and J by 3 bases. The CDR3 totals 15 residues. Germline V CDR1 and CDR2: MNHEY, SVGAGI.

The chain recombines TRBV7-9 with TRBJ2-5; TRBD1 might be the D (6 bases). Germline V gene sequence: CDR1 SEHNR, CDR2 FQNEAQ (reference sequence). This CDR3 comprises 16 residues. Trimming took off 3 bases at V and 2 bases at J, with 16 bases between the two ends. CDR3 amino acids: CASSFGLDSLQETQYF. The CDR3 DNA follows: TGTGCCAGCAGCTTTGGTCTGGACAGCCTACAAGAGACCCAGTACTTC.

This clonotype has only a few counts. The rearrangement uses TRBV20-1 and TRBJ1-5; D perhaps matches TRBD1 (5 bases). This CDR3 has 13 amino acids. Germline lookup yields CDR1 DFQATT and CDR2 SNEGSKA (reference sequence). The V and J ends lost 6 bases and 10 bases respectively, with 19 bases between them. CDR3 coding DNA: TGCAGTGCAACACCGGGACTCGGTCAACCCCAGCATTTT. Translating it yields CSATPGLGQPQHF.

As to this clonotype: With a much larger clone just one base away, this may be a read error. The chain has TRBV6-5 and TRBJ2-1; TRBD2 aligns across 7 bases. This CDR3 comprises 17 residues. Germline V gives CDR1 MNHEY, CDR2 SVGAGI. Unmatched junction bases numbered 10, after V lost 0 bases and J lost 5 bases. The CDR3 loop is CASSYSAREEENNEQFF. CDR3 sequence (DNA): TGTGCCAGCAGTTACTCTGCACGGGAGGAAGAGAACAATGAGCAGTTCTTC.